The present entry profiles one T cell receptor (beta chain) with its context. The data were taken from a study of blood T cell repertoires in COVID-19. Overall study context: Sources were T cells, B-cell-depleted T cells, or PBMCs; the material itself was cDNA or gDNA.

Germline V lookup: CDR1 SGHKS, CDR2 YYEKEE (reference sequence). V dropped 4 bases and J dropped 5 bases, with 16 bases sitting between them. The CDR3 spans 15 residues. Authors' data handling: Quantification of nucleated cells was approximated via reference gene primer amplification. Assay used: immunoSEQ multiplex PCR; TCRdb lists only in-frame clones, some missing. The V and J calls and clone size come from that table; D and trimming were worked out from the DNA. The sample holds 100,000 to 150,000 clones, approximately 84% seen once. The rearrangement uses TRBV5-5 and TRBJ1-5; possible D gene TRBD1, 6 bases. Sequenced sample: peripheral blood. The sequence came from a man between 60 and 75 years old with acute or convalescent COVID-19. The CDR3 region has the DNA TGTGCCAGCAGCCAGGTACAGGGCGGTGATCAGCCCCAGCATTTT. Translation gives CASSQVQGGDQPQHF.